Presented here are 8 T cell receptor beta chains from one specimen sequenced in a study of blood T cell repertoires in COVID-19. Libraries were prepared by immunoSEQ multiplex PCR; TCRdb keeps only in-frame clonotypes and omits some of them. The table shows about 190,000 clones, with about 88% occurring only once. The sample consisted of peripheral blood. The receptor set was obtained from a man aged 25 to 45 with acute or convalescent COVID-19.

The chain employs TRBV5-8 and TRBJ2-5; TRBD1 matches 12 bases. Germline loops: CDR1 SGHTS, CDR2 YDEGEE. With V trimmed by 3 bases and J by 4 bases, 7 bases remained unmatched. The CDR3 runs to 16 residues. CDR3 amino acids: CASSSGQGARVETQYF. CDR3 DNA sequence: TGTGCCAGCAGCTCGGGACAGGGGGCAAGAGTAGAGACCCAGTACTTC.

The gene calls are TRBV19 and TRBJ2-2, with D unresolved. The CDR3 spans 13 residues. Trimming removed 2 bases from V and 4 bases from J, with 5 bases in between. CDR1 and CDR2 from the germline V gene are LNHDA and SQIVND (reference sequence). CDR3 protein: CASSIYSTGELFF. CDR3 nucleotide sequence: TGTGCCAGTAGTATATACAGCACCGGGGAGCTGTTTTTT.

J is TRBJ2-1 and V is TRBV7-6; TRBD2 agrees at 8 bases. The V gene's germline CDR1 is SGHVS and CDR2 FNYEAQ. The CDR3 runs 15 residues. The ends lost 3 bases at V and 7 bases at J; junction bases unmatched: 8. DNA for the CDR3: TGTGCCAGCAGCTTTTACGGGCGGGGGGTTAATGAGCAGTTCTTC. Protein product: CASSFYGRGVNEQFF.

The chain combines TRBV4-1 with TRBJ2-3; 7 bases align to TRBD1. Germline CDR1 is MGHRA and CDR2 is YSYEKL. Trimming cost V 6 bases and J 3 bases; bases outside gene matches: 6. The CDR3 extends over 14 amino acids. The CDR3 region is CASSMSGGTDTQYF. For the CDR3, the DNA is TGCGCCAGCAGTATGTCAGGGGGAACAGATACGCAGTATTTT.

The gene calls are TRBV9 and TRBJ2-5; 12 nucleotides line up with TRBD2. The CDR3 runs to 17 residues. V lost 0 bases to trimming and J lost 5 bases; unmatched junction nucleotides: 8. The germline CDR1 and CDR2 sequences are SGDLS and YYNGEE. The CDR3 nucleotides are TGTGCCAGCAGCGTAGGAGTTGCTAGCGGGGGGGCGGAGACCCAGTACTTC. Translated, it gives CASSVGVASGGAETQYF.

For this clone: A read error may produce the germline difference seen at one junction end. The chain joins TRBV11-3 to TRBJ2-2, with a weak D call TRBD2 (5 bases). Per germline, CDR1 SGHNT and CDR2 YENEEA. The CDR3 covers 15 residues. DNA of the CDR3: TGTGCCAGCAGCGATCCGAGGGCGAAAACCGGGGAGCTGTTTTTT. It translates to CASSDPRAKTGELFF.

This chain uses TRBV11-3 with TRBJ2-1, with 8 bases matching TRBD2. The CDR3 totals 15 residues. Germline V lookup: CDR1 SGHNT, CDR2 YENEEA. J lost 5 bases, V lost 3 bases, and 6 bases had no gene match. The DNA of the CDR3 is TGTGCCAGCAGCTTGTTAACTAGCGGAAACAATGAGCAGTTCTTC. Protein sequence: CASSLLTSGNNEQFF.

The chain combines TRBV4-2 with TRBJ2-5; 9 bases agree with TRBD2. In germline, CDR1 is LGHNA, CDR2 YNFKEQ. V was pared by 0 bases and J by 0 bases, with 11 bases of the junction left unmatched. The CDR3 totals 19 residues. The CDR3 loop reads CASSQEDSGGTPYQETQYF. CDR3 coding DNA: TGTGCCAGCAGCCAAGAAGATAGCGGGGGAACTCCGTACCAAGAGACCCAGTACTTC.